These 21 T cell receptor beta chains originate from one sample sequenced in a study of cytotoxic CD8 clonotypes in ibrutinib-treated CLL. Sequencing was performed with immunoSEQ multiplex PCR; in TCRdb, only in-frame clones are kept and a portion is missing. This sample yields 150,000 or so clones, of which roughly three quarters are seen a single time; 10% to 15% belongs to the top ten. The sequenced sample was PBMCs, obtained after 12 months of ibrutinib treatment. The receptors come from a human donor with chronic lymphocytic leukemia.

The rearrangement uses TRBV9 and TRBJ2-2, with a tentative D call TRBD2 (5 bases). The germline CDR1 and CDR2 sequences are SGDLS and YYNGEE. Trimming shortened V by 0 bases and J by 2 bases, and 8 bases separated the two germline ends. There are 15 residues in the CDR3. This CDR3 reads CASSVVRENTGELFF. The CDR3 nucleotides read TGTGCCAGCAGCGTAGTGAGGGAAAACACCGGGGAGCTGTTTTTT.

This chain connects TRBV5-1 to TRBJ2-1; weak D call: TRBD1 (7 bases). In germline, CDR1 is SGHRS, CDR2 YFSETQ. Trimming pared 4 bases from V and 7 bases from J, leaving 12 bases between. CDR3 length: 13 residues. This CDR3 reads CASSPTGRNEQFF. CDR3 DNA sequence: TGCGCCAGCAGCCCGACAGGGAGGAATGAGCAGTTCTTC.

The chain carries TRBV5-1 and TRBJ2-1, with 11 bases matching TRBD2. The V gene's germline CDR1 is SGHRS and CDR2 YFSETQ. This CDR3 comprises 16 residues. Trimming took 4 bases from V and 5 from J; bases not matched to a gene: 8. The CDR3 nucleotides read TGCGCCAGCAGCCTACGAATGACTAGCGGGAACAATGAGCAGTTCTTC. This codes for CASSLRMTSGNNEQFF.

This clone came up a few times. The genes are TRBV28 and TRBJ2-5; TRBD1 aligns across 7 bases. The CDR3 extends over 14 amino acids. Trimming removed 5 bases from V and 2 bases from J; junction bases left unmatched: 5. Germline lookup yields CDR1 MDHEN and CDR2 SYDVKM. CDR3 DNA: TGTGCCAGCAGTACGGCGACAGGGCAAGAGACCCAGTACTTC. Translation gives CASSTATGQETQYF.

The CDR3 reads CASRPYSGRITDTQYF. The DNA of the CDR3 is TGTGCCAGCAGACCTTACAGCGGGAGAATCACAGATACGCAGTATTTT. The rearrangement uses TRBV28 and TRBJ2-3; TRBD2 matches at 8 bases. Germline-derived CDR1 and CDR2 are MDHEN and SYDVKM. The CDR3 extends over 16 amino acids. With 6 bases clipped from V and 2 bases from J, the junction kept 10 bases outside the gene matches. Full variable domain (remainder filled in from reference TRBV28 and TRBJ2-3): DVKVTQSSRYLVKRTGEKVFLECVQDMDHENMFWYRQDPGLGLRLIYFSYDVKMKEKGDIPEGYSVSREKKERFSLILESASTNQTSMYLCASRPYSGRITDTQYFGPGTRLTVL.

This sequence joins TRBV5-1 and TRBJ2-2; TRBD1 or TRBD2 may be the D gene (5 bases each). Germline-derived CDR1 and CDR2 are SGHRS and YFSETQ. V was shortened by 4 bases and J by 5 bases, with 15 bases between the two germline ends. The CDR3 sequence is 15 residues long. CDR3 in amino acids: CASSPGTTSTGELFF. CDR3 in DNA: TGCGCCAGCAGCCCCGGGACCACTAGTACCGGGGAGCTGTTTTTT.

This chain links TRBV18 with TRBJ2-4; 7 nucleotides align to TRBD2. Germline V gene lookup returns CDR1 KGHSH and CDR2 LQKENI. The CDR3 is 15 residues long. Trimming at V came to 3 bases and at J to 7 bases, leaving 9 bases not matched to a gene. The CDR3 DNA reads TGTGCCAGCTCACCCCCACTAGCGCTGGGGAACATTCAGTACTTC. Translated: CASSPPLALGNIQYF.

V is TRBV29-1 and J is TRBJ2-7; D ambiguous. Germline CDR1 reads SQVTM; CDR2 reads ANQGSEA. Trimming stripped 2 bases from V and 5 bases from J, with 7 bases between. CDR3 length: 11 residues. In DNA form, the CDR3 reads TGCAGCGTTGAATGGGTCGACGAGCAGTACTTC. Translating gives CSVEWVDEQYF.

The chain is built from TRBV4-1 and TRBJ1-1, with D perhaps TRBD1 (6 bases). Germline CDR1 reads MGHRA; CDR2 reads YSYEKL. Trimming removed 6 bases at V and 5 bases at J, with 22 bases between. The CDR3 contains 16 residues. For the CDR3, the DNA is TGCGCCAGCAGTTTCGTTACCAGGGGCAGTGGAACTGAAGCTTTCTTT. It encodes CASSFVTRGSGTEAFF.

The chain is built from TRBV4-3 and TRBJ2-1; D remains unclear. This CDR3 spans 15 amino acids. Germline CDR1 LGHNA, CDR2 YSLEER. V was pared by 3 bases and J by 2 bases, with 11 bases between. This chain's CDR3 is CASSHTSIPYNEQFF. The DNA for the CDR3 is TGCGCCAGCAGCCATACCAGCATCCCCTACAATGAGCAGTTCTTC.

J is TRBJ1-5 and V is TRBV4-2; D gene uncertain. Trimming took 0 bases from V and 0 from J, leaving 6 bases between them. Looked up from germline, CDR1 is LGHNA and CDR2 is YNFKEQ. The CDR3 is 15 amino acids. In nucleotides, the CDR3 is TGTGCCAGCAGCCAAGAGCCGAATAGCAATCAGCCCCAGCATTTT. It translates to CASSQEPNSNQPQHF.

The CDR3 sequence: CAWSYSGNTIYF. In DNA form, the CDR3 reads TGTGCCTGGAGTTACTCTGGAAACACCATATATTTT. The J gene is TRBJ1-3, the V gene TRBV30; D call uncertain. The CDR3 spans 12 residues. Germline V CDR1 and CDR2: GTSNPN, SVGIG (reference sequence). V lost 2 bases to trimming and J lost 0 bases, with 2 bases between them.

This chain connects TRBV5-4 to TRBJ2-1; 8 bases are shared with TRBD2. Germline CDR1 and CDR2: SGHNT and YYREEE (reference sequence). V trimming: 1 base; J trimming: 3 bases; junction bases outside the gene matches: 3. The CDR3 is 15 residues long. DNA of the CDR3: TGTGCCAGCAGCTTGACTAGCGGCCTCTACAATGAGCAGTTCTTC. This translates into CASSLTSGLYNEQFF.

This rearrangement joins TRBV10-3 to TRBJ2-3; 8 nucleotides align to TRBD1. From germline, CDR1 is ENHRY and CDR2 SYGVKD. J was trimmed by 4 bases and V by 5 bases; bases with no gene match: 5. The CDR3 is 14 amino acids. CDR3 amino acids: CAISSRGQSDTQYF. The CDR3 DNA reads TGTGCCATCAGTTCCAGGGGGCAATCAGATACGCAGTATTTT.

This chain links TRBV9 with TRBJ1-4, with 8 bases that match TRBD1. The germline V gene has CDR1 SGDLS and CDR2 YYNGEE. The CDR3 extends over 16 amino acids. V was pared by 0 bases and J by 2 bases, with 3 bases of the junction left unmatched. The CDR3 spells CASSVGPGGTNEKLFF. The CDR3 region has the DNA TGTGCCAGCAGCGTAGGGCCAGGGGGCACTAATGAAAAACTGTTTTTT.

The chain carries TRBV7-2 and TRBJ2-3, with a weak D call TRBD2 (5 bases). Germline V gene data show CDR1 as SGHTA and CDR2 as FQGNSA. The CDR3 is 12 amino acids. V was pared by 0 bases and J by 9 bases, with 7 bases between. CDR3 in DNA: TGTGCCAGCAGCTTAGCACTAGGGACGCAGTATTTT. Translating gives CASSLALGTQYF.

The chain uses TRBV15 and TRBJ2-1; possibly TRBD2 for D (6 bases). V lost 4 bases, J lost 4 bases, and 11 bases lay in between. The CDR3 spans 14 residues. Germline CDR1 reads LNHNV; CDR2 reads YYDKDF (reference sequence). The CDR3 region has the DNA TGTGCCACCAGCAAGGGAGGAGGTTACAATGAGCAGTTCTTC. Translation gives CATSKGGGYNEQFF.

The chain links TRBV9 to TRBJ2-1; either TRBD1 or TRBD2 may fit D (6 bases each). CDR1 and CDR2 from the germline V gene are SGDLS and YYNGEE. V dropped 0 bases and J dropped 5 bases, with 18 bases sitting between them. The CDR3 consists of 17 residues. The CDR3 is CASSVAGRVGGHNEQFF. CDR3 in DNA: TGTGCCAGCAGCGTAGCTGGAAGGGTAGGGGGGCACAATGAGCAGTTCTTC.

CDR3 nucleotide sequence: TGTGCCAGCAGCTTAGATCGAGTTAGCGGTACAGATACGCAGTATTTT. It translates to CASSLDRVSGTDTQYF. J is TRBJ2-3 and V is TRBV11-2; possibly TRBD2 for D (6 bases). This CDR3 comprises 16 residues. The germline V and J ends were trimmed by 0 bases and 3 bases, with 13 bases remaining between them. The V gene's germline CDR1 is SGHAT and CDR2 FQNNGV.

The rearrangement joins TRBV4-3 to TRBJ2-3; D might be TRBD2 (6 bases). The germline gives CDR1 LGHNA, CDR2 YSLEER. V lost 4 bases to trimming and J lost 2 bases, with 10 bases between them. The CDR3 runs 14 residues. CDR3 sequence reads: CASSPGTFTDTQYF. CDR3 bases: TGCGCCAGCAGCCCAGGGACTTTCACAGATACGCAGTATTTT.

J is TRBJ2-1 and V is TRBV28; 7 nucleotides line up with TRBD2. Germline-derived CDR1 and CDR2 are MDHEN and SYDVKM. J was trimmed by 8 bases and V by 5 bases; bases with no gene match: 15. CDR3 length: 16 amino acids. The CDR3 protein is CASSPIAGSGTYEQFF. The CDR3 region has the DNA TGTGCCAGCAGTCCCATCGCTGGAAGCGGGACCTATGAGCAGTTCTTC.